This T cell receptor (beta chain) stems from a study of T cell responses to AZD1222 COVID-19 vaccine. Using immunoSEQ multiplex PCR, the repertoire was profiled, and TCRdb retains in-frame clones only, with some absent. Of 100,000 or so clones listed, about 88% are singletons. V was pared by 5 bases and J by 6 bases, with 16 bases between. Germline V gene lookup returns CDR1 SGHTA and CDR2 FQGNSA. This CDR3 has 15 amino acids. Details on this clone: What it binds is not known.

Study results and caveats: A rise in Spike-specific TCR breadth and depth followed two AZD1222 doses. The donors showed a predominance of white British ancestry and of females, with possible underestimation of clonal diversity. The peak T cell response came first, and repertoires were sampled only after it.

This chain connects TRBV7-2 to TRBJ2-2; a weak D match, TRBD1 (5 bases). This TCR was sampled from an adult in good health. The specimen comprised peripheral blood, sampled on day 0 of AZD1222 vaccination. CDR3 region: CASSKLGLGAGELFF. For the CDR3, the DNA is TGTGCCAGCAGCAAGCTGGGTTTAGGGGCCGGGGAGCTGTTTTTT.